This TCR beta chain was sequenced during a study of T-cell memory formation after mild COVID-19. Study outcomes and limitations: There was no confirmation that second-wave clones peaking on day 37 were SARS-CoV-2 specific. Pre-infection memory showed some responding clones, and this suggested that cross-reactive memory joined.

As for this clonotype: The antigen remains unidentified.

The CDR3 totals 14 residues. Germline values: CDR1 DFQATT, CDR2 SNEGSKA (reference sequence). The V end lost 6 bases, the J end lost 4 bases, and 18 bases lay between the germline ends. Constant-segment primers served in 5'RACE that generated TCR alpha and TCR beta cDNA libraries bearing sample barcodes and UMIs. Via MiXCR, TCRdb re-called the 5' RACE reads, giving one row per CDR3 protein. The table has roughly 340,000 distinct CDR3 sequences, approximately 15% seen once. The sequence came from a man between 18 and 29 years old who had mild COVID-19 (a few samples of this study predate the infection). Cell type and time point are not known. The chain has TRBV20-1 and TRBJ2-5; D uncertain. Sequenced: PBMCs or a T cell subset sorted from them (not recorded which). CDR3 loop: CSASPIIGRETQYF. CDR3 bases: TGCAGTGCCAGCCCCATAATCGGGCGAGAGACCCAGTACTTC.